The sample holds many counts of the clone carrying this TCR beta chain. Its antigen is not known. V dropped 3 bases and J dropped 9; count of bases not matched to a gene: 7. CDR1 is SNHLY and CDR2 is FYNNEI in the germline V gene. This CDR3 contains 15 residues. The sample belongs to a study of T cells in Graves' hyperthyroidism and ophthalmopathy. Whole-study findings and limits: Model-based prediction identified ophthalmopathy a median 6.5 months prior to its onset.

Patients counted as stable if ophthalmopathy did not develop within 18 months. Uncontrolled infection, other autoimmune disease, pregnancy and lactation each barred patients from inclusion. There were TCR beta CDR3 regions amplified from RNA transcripts. Researchers ran a first-round RT-PCR on the TCR CDR3 using the HTBI primer set. TCRdb ran MiXCR on the multiplex PCR reads and lists one entry per CDR3 protein. The repertoire consists of about 350,000 distinct CDR3 sequences, with roughly 13% occurring once and the leading ten covering roughly 24%. This TCR was sampled from a woman aged 30 to 39 with Graves' hyperthyroidism. Sequencing was carried out using blood. The V gene is TRBV2, the J gene TRBJ2-1, with TRBD2 matching over 11 bases. CDR3 residues: CASSENLAGGSEQFF. The CDR3 coding sequence is TGTGCCAGCAGTGAGAACCTAGCGGGAGGTTCTGAGCAGTTCTTC.